One T cell receptor beta chain is described in this entry. Its antigen is unknown. This entry is derived from a study of CXCR3-negative and CXCR3-positive naive CD8 T cells. Overall study findings and caveats: No difference in surface CD5 was seen between naive subsets, and TCR strength was inferred from TRB CDR3 properties. More hydrophobic TRB CDR3s were found in CXCR3-positive naive cells than in CXCR3-negative naive cells. Both naive subsets, CXCR3-negative and CXCR3-positive, displayed similar TRBV-TRBJ usage, unlike memory cells. Each naive subset displayed comparably high diversity, whereas memory CD8+ cells displayed much lower diversity.

UMI-labeled TRB cDNA libraries were prepared by 5' RACE. TCRdb reworked the 5' RACE reads into one entry per CDR3 protein, no DNA. The sample has around 140,000 distinct CDR3 sequences. Germline loops: CDR1 MDHEN, CDR2 SYDVKM. The CDR3 extends over 16 amino acids. This chain uses TRBV28 with TRBJ1-1; absent DNA, TCRdb's TRBD1 call cannot be checked. The receptor comes from a human donor in good health. Some clones in this sample may be carry-over from other donors' samples. Sequencing was done on a sample of naive CXCR3+ CD8+ T cells from blood. Stated subset: CD45RO-CCR7+CD27+CD95- naive CD8+ T cells expressing CXCR3 (TNR3+). CDR3 region: CASSLGEWGASTEAFF.